The present TCR beta chain was sequenced within a study of T cells in Graves' hyperthyroidism and ophthalmopathy. The study's findings and limits: A model built on 13 V-J features separated ophthalmopathy from stable hyperthyroidism. Ophthalmopathy got predicted by the model a median about six months before its onset.

Template material for amplifying TCR beta CDR3 regions consisted of RNA transcripts. HTBI primers were employed in a first-round RT-PCR of the TCR CDR3. In TCRdb, the multiplex PCR reads were re-called with MiXCR into one record per CDR3 protein. The sample carries more than 650,000 distinct CDR3 sequences, less than 15% recorded once. Patients aged 18 to 65 with hyperthyroidism were newly diagnosed, with duration under 2 months. PBMCs came from about 10 ml fresh peripheral blood. This CDR3 has 15 amino acids. The ends were cut back, 2 bases at V and 1 base at J, with 8 bases in the middle. This clonotype was seen a handful of times. The antigen is not known.

This receptor was identified in a young woman with Graves' hyperthyroidism. What was sequenced was blood. The rearrangement links TRBV12-3 or TRBV12-4 to TRBJ2-2, with a tentative D call TRBD2 (5 bases). The CDR3 DNA reads TGTGCCAGCAGTTTAATTGCGGGGAACACCGGGGAGCTGTTTTTT. Its protein is CASSLIAGNTGELFF.